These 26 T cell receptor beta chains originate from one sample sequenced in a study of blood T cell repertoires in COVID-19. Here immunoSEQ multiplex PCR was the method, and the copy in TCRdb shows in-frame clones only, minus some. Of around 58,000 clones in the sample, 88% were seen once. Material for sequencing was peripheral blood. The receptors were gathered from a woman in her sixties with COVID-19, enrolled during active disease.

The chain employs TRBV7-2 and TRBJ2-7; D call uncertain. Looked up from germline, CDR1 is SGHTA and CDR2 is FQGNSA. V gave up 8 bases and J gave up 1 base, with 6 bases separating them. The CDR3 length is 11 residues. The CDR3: CASANSYEQYF. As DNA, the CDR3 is TGTGCCAGCGCGAATTCCTACGAGCAGTACTTC.

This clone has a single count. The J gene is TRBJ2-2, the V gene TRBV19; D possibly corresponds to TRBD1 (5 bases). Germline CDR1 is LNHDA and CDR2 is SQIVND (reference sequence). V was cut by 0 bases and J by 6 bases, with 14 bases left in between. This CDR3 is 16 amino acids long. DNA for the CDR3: TGTGCCAGTAGTATAGAAGGGCAGGGAAGTCCCGGGGAGCTGTTTTTT. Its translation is CASSIEGQGSPGELFF.

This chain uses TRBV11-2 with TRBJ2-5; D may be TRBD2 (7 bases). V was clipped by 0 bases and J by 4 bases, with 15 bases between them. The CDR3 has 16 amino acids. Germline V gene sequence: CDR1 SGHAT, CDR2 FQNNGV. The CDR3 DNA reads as TGTGCCAGCAGCTTAGATCCCGGGGGGCAGCGAGAGACCCAGTACTTC. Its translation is CASSLDPGGQRETQYF.

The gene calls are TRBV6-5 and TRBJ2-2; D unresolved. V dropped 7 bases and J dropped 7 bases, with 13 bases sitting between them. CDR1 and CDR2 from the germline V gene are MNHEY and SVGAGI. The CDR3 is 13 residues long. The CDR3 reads CASNSPVDGELFF. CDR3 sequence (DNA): TGTGCCAGCAACTCCCCCGTAGACGGGGAGCTGTTTTTT.

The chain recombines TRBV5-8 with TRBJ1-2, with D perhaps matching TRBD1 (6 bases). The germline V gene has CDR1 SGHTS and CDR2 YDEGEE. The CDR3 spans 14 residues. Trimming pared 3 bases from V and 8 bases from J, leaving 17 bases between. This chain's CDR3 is CASSYRDTRRGYTF. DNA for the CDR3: TGTGCCAGCAGCTACCGGGACACGCGTCGAGGCTACACCTTC.

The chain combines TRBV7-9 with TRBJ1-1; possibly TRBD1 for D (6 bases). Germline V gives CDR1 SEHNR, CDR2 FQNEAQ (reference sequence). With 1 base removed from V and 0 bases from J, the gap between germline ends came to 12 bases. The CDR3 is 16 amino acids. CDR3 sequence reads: CASSLGQGIMNTEAFF. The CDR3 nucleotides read TGTGCCAGCAGCTTAGGCCAGGGGATCATGAACACTGAAGCTTTCTTT.

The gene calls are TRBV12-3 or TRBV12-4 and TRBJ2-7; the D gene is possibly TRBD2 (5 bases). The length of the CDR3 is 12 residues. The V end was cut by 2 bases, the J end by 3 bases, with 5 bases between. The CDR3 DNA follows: TGTGCCAGCAGTTTACGGGGCTACGAGCAGTACTTC. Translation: CASSLRGYEQYF.

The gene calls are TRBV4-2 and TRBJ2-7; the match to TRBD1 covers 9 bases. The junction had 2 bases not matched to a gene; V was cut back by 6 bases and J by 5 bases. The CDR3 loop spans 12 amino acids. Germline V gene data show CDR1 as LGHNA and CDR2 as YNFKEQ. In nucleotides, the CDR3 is TGTGCCAGCAGTCGACAGGGGGACGAGCAGTACTTC. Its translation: CASSRQGDEQYF.

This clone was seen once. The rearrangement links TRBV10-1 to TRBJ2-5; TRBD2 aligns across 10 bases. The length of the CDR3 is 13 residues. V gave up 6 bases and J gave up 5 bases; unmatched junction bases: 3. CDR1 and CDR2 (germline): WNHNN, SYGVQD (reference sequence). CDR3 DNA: TGCGCCAGCAGGCTAGCGGGGGCTGAGACCCAGTACTTC. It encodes CASRLAGAETQYF.

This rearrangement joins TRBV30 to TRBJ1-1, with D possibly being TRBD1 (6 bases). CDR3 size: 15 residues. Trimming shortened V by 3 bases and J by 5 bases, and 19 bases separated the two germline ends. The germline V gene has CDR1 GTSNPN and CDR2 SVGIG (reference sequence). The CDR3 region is CAWRDWGLGGTEAFF. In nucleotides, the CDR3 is TGTGCCTGGAGAGACTGGGGACTAGGGGGGACTGAAGCTTTCTTT.

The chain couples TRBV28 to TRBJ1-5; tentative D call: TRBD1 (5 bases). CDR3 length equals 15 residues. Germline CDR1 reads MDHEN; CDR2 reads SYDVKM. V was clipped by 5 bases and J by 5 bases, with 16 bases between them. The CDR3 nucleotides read TGTGCCAGCAGTCAGGCCCCGGGGGTGGATCAGCCCCAGCATTTT. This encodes CASSQAPGVDQPQHF.

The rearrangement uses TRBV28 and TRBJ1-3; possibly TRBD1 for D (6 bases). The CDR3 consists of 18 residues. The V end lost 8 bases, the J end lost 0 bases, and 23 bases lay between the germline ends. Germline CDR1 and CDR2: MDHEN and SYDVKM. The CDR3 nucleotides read TGTGCCAGCTTTGGAAGCGAGGGACAAGCCGTCTCTGGAAACACCATATATTTT. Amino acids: CASFGSEGQAVSGNTIYF.

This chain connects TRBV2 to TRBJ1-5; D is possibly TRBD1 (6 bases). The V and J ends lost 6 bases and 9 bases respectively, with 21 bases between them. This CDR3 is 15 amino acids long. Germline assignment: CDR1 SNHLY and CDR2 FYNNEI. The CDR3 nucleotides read TGTGCCAGCAGCGGGGGAGGGACACGGAGCGGGCCCCAGCATTTT. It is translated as CASSGGGTRSGPQHF.

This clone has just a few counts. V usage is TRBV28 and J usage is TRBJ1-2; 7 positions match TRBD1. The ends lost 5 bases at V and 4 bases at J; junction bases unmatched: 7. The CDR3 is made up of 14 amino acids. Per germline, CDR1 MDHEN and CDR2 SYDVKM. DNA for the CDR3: TGTGCCAGCAGTAGTGTAGGGGGCGCCTATGGCTACACCTTC. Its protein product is CASSSVGGAYGYTF.

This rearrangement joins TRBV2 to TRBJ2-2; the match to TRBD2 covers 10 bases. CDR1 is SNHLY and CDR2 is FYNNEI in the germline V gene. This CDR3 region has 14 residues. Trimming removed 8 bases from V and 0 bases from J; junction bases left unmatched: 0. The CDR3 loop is CASGTSANTGELFF. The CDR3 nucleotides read TGTGCCAGCGGGACTAGCGCGAACACCGGGGAGCTGTTTTTT.

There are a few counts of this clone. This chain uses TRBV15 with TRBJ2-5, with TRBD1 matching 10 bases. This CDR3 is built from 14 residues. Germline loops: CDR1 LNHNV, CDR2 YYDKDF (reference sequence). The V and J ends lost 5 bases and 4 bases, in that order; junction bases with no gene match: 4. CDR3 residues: CATSGGQGGETQYF. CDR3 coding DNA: TGTGCCACCAGCGGTGGACAGGGGGGAGAGACCCAGTACTTC.

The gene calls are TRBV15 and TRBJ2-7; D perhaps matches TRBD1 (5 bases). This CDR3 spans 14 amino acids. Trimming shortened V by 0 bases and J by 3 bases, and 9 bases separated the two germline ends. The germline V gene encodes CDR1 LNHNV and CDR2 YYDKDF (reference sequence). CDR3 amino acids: CATSRDAQVYEQYF. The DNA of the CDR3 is TGTGCCACCAGCAGAGACGCACAGGTCTACGAGCAGTACTTC.

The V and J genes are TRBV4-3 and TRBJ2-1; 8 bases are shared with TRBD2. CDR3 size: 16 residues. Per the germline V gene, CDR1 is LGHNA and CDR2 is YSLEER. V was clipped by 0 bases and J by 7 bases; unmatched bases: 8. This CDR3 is CASSQEGLGYTNEQFF. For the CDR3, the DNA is TGCGCCAGCAGCCAAGAGGGACTAGGCTATACAAATGAGCAGTTCTTC.

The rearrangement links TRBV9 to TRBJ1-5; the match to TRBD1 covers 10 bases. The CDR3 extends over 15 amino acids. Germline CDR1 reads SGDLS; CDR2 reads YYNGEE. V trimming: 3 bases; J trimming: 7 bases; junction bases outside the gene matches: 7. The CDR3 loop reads CASSETGTGAQPQHF. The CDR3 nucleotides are TGTGCCAGCAGCGAGACCGGGACAGGGGCGCAGCCCCAGCATTTT.

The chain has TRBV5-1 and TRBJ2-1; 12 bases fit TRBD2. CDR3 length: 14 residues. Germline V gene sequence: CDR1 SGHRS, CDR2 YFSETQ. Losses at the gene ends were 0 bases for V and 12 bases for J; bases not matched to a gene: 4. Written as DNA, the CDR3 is TGCGCCAGCAGCTTGGGTACTAGCGGGGGGCTGCAGTTCTTC. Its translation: CASSLGTSGGLQFF.

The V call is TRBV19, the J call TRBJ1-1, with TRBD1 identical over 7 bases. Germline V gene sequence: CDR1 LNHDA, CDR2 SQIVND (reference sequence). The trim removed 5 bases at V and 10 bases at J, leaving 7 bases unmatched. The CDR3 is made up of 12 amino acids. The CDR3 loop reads CASSPQGDRAFF. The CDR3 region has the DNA TGTGCCAGTAGTCCCCAGGGGGACAGAGCTTTCTTT.

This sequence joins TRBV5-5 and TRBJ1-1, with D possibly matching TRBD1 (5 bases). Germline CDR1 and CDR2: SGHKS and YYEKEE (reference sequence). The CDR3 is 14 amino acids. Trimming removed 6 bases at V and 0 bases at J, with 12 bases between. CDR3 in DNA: TGTGCCAGCACCCCGACAGAGATGAACACTGAAGCTTTCTTT. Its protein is CASTPTEMNTEAFF.

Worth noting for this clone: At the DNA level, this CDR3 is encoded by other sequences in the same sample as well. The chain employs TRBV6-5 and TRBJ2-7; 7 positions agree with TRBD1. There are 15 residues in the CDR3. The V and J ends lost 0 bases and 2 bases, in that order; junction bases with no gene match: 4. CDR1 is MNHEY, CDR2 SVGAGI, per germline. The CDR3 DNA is TGTGCCAGCAGTTACTCGATCCAGGGGGCCTACGAGCAGTACTTC. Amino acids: CASSYSIQGAYEQYF.

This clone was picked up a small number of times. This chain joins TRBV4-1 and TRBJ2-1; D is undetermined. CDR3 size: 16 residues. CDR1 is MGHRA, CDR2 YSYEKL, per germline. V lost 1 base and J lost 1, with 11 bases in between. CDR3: CASSQGIARSYNEQFF. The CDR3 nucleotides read TGCGCCAGCAGCCAAGGAATAGCAAGGTCCTACAATGAGCAGTTCTTC.

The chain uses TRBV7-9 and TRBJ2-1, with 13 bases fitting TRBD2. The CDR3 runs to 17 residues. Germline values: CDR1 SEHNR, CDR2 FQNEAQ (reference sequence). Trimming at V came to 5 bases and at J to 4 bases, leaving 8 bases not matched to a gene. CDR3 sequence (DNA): TGTGCCAGCAGCGCCCCCGGACTAGCGGGGGTATACAATGAGCAGTTCTTC. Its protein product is CASSAPGLAGVYNEQFF.

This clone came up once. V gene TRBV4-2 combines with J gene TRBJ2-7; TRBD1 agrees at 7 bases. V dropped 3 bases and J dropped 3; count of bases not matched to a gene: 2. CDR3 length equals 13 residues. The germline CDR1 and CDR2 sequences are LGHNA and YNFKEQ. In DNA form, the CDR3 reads TGTGCCAGCAGCCAGGGGACAGACTACGAGCAGTACTTC. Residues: CASSQGTDYEQYF.